Listed here are 9 T cell receptor beta chains from one sample, sequenced in a study of T cell responses to AZD1222 COVID-19 vaccine. Using immunoSEQ multiplex PCR, the repertoire was profiled, and TCRdb retains in-frame clones only, with some absent. This sample has tens of thousands of clones, with 90% to 95% found just once. The source material was peripheral blood, sampled on day 0 of MenACWY control vaccination. These receptor sequences come from an adult in good health.

In DNA, the CDR3 is TGTGCCAGCAGTATCCCGGGGAAGCGGAATGAGCAGTTCTTC. Translating gives CASSIPGKRNEQFF. The chain links TRBV28 to TRBJ2-1, with D tentatively TRBD2 (5 bases). Germline V gene lookup returns CDR1 MDHEN and CDR2 SYDVKM. This CDR3 has 14 residues. With 5 bases removed from V and 7 bases from J, the gap between germline ends came to 15 bases.

V is TRBV3-1 (or the pseudogene TRBV3-2) and J is TRBJ2-1; 9 bases align to TRBD2. The CDR3 has 15 amino acids. V lost 1 base, J lost 8 bases, and 6 bases stayed unmatched. Germline V gene data show CDR1 as LGHDT and CDR2 as YNNKEL (reference sequence). For the CDR3, the DNA is TGTGCCAGCAGCCAAGGCGGACTAGCGATCGATGAGCAGTTCTTC. Its protein product is CASSQGGLAIDEQFF.

The chain joins TRBV19 to TRBJ2-1; perhaps TRBD1 as D (6 bases). CDR3 size: 15 residues. Trimming stripped 4 bases from V and 5 bases from J, with 15 bases between. Germline values: CDR1 LNHDA, CDR2 SQIVND (reference sequence). CDR3 residues: CASSTGTRVNNEQFF. CDR3 nucleotide sequence: TGTGCCAGTAGTACCGGGACACGGGTCAACAATGAGCAGTTCTTC. Based on the CDR3 plus reference TRBV19 and TRBJ2-1, the full variable domain is DGGITQSPKYLFRKEGQNVTLSCEQNLNHDAMYWYRQDPGQGLRLIYYSQIVNDFQKGDIAEGYSVSREKKESFPLTVTSAQKNPTAFYLCASSTGTRVNNEQFFGPGTRLTVL.

This chain uses TRBV28 with TRBJ1-4, with D unresolved. Deletions cut 3 bases from V and 8 bases from J, with 7 bases between. The CDR3 length is 12 residues. From germline, CDR1 is MDHEN and CDR2 SYDVKM. DNA for the CDR3: TGTGCCAGCAGTTTCGGGTGGGAAAAACTGTTTTTT. Amino acids: CASSFGWEKLFF.

The rearrangement joins TRBV28 to TRBJ1-2; D is perhaps TRBD1 (5 bases). Germline assignment: CDR1 MDHEN and CDR2 SYDVKM. The V end lost 1 base, the J end lost 8 bases, and 29 bases lay between the germline ends. This CDR3 contains 19 residues. The CDR3 loop reads CASSLLSMGPDSLSWGYTF. As DNA, the CDR3 is TGTGCCAGCAGTTTATTATCTATGGGACCCGATAGTCTCTCATGGGGCTACACCTTC.

The chain couples TRBV9 to TRBJ1-4; possible D gene TRBD1, 5 bases. The CDR3 loop spans 15 amino acids. Germline CDR1 SGDLS, CDR2 YYNGEE. The V gene lost 0 bases and the J gene lost 1 base, with 7 bases spanning the gap. Here the CDR3 DNA reads TGTGCCAGCAGCGTAGGTGGGGGAACTAATGAAAAACTGTTTTTT. Its protein is CASSVGGGTNEKLFF.

The chain links TRBV2 to TRBJ1-4; 7 bases align to TRBD1. The CDR3 spans 17 residues. V was pared by 5 bases and J by 6 bases, with 15 bases of the junction left unmatched. CDR1 and CDR2 from the germline V gene are SNHLY and FYNNEI. The CDR3 sequence: CASSQIQPGQLYEKLFF. The CDR3 DNA reads as TGTGCCAGCAGTCAAATCCAACCGGGACAGTTGTATGAAAAACTGTTTTTT.

The chain couples TRBV5-6 to TRBJ1-5; D is perhaps TRBD1 (6 bases). The V end lost 2 bases, the J end lost 7 bases, and 13 bases lay between the germline ends. Germline V gene lookup returns CDR1 SGHDT and CDR2 YYEEEE. The CDR3 consists of 14 residues. The CDR3 DNA sequence: TGTGCCAGCAGCTTCGGGGGGCTGGGGCAGCCCCAGCATTTT. It codes for CASSFGGLGQPQHF.

By sample fraction, this clone is large (0.1 to 1%). The chain has TRBV10-3 and TRBJ2-7, with D possibly being TRBD2 (5 bases). This CDR3 is 16 amino acids long. Germline lookup yields CDR1 ENHRY and CDR2 SYGVKD. The germline V and J ends were trimmed by 2 bases and 6 bases, with 20 bases remaining between them. CDR3 protein: CAISEAGVGPFGEQYF. CDR3 nucleotides: TGTGCCATCAGTGAGGCGGGCGTCGGGCCGTTTGGCGAGCAGTACTTC.